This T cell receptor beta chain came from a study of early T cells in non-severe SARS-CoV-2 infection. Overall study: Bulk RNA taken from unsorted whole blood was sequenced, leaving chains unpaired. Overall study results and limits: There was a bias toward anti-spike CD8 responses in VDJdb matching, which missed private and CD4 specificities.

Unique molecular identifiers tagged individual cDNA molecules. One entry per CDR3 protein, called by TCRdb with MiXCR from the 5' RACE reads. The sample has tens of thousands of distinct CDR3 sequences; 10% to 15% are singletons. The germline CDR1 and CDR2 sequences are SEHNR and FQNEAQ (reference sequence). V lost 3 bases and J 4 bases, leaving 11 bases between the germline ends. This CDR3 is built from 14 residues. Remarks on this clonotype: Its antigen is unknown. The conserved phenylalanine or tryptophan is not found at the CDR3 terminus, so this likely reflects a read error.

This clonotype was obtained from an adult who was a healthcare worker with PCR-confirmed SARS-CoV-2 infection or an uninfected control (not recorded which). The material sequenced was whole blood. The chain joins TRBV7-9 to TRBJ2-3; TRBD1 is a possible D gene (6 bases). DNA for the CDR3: TGTGCCAGCAGCTTCACAGGGATGGCAGATACGCAGTATCTT. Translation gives CASSFTGMADTQYL.